This T cell receptor (beta chain) was sequenced during a study of cytomegalovirus exposure and HLA in healthy donors. Study-wide results and caveats: CMV serostatus alone was available as immune exposure information.

When sampled, the donors appeared nominally healthy, though they likely had unrecorded immune exposures. The PCR employed 60 Vbeta primers together with 13 Jbeta primers. Sequenced by immunoSEQ multiplex PCR; TCRdb stores in-frame clones only, minus some. The sample lists approximately 190,000 clones, about an eighth occurring once. Per the germline V gene, CDR1 is MNHNY and CDR2 is SVGAGI (reference sequence). The germline V and J ends were trimmed by 0 bases and 6 bases, with 9 bases remaining between them. This CDR3 is 13 amino acids long. There are a few counts of this clone. Its specificity is not known.

The V call is TRBV6-6, the J call TRBJ2-7; D is uncertain. Sequencing input: PBMCs. The source of this sequence is a man aged 50 to 60 in good health and CMV-seropositive. DNA for the CDR3: TGTGCCAGCAGTTACTCAGGAGTTGGCGAGCAGTACGTC. Translated: CASSYSGVGEQYV.